This entry lists 20 T cell receptor beta chains sequenced from one sample in a study of cytomegalovirus exposure and HLA in healthy donors. Use of 60 Vbeta and 13 Jbeta primers characterized the PCR. Method: immunoSEQ multiplex PCR; TCRdb's copy keeps in-frame clones and lacks some. The sample lists 180,000 or so clones, 76% occurring once. The specimen was PBMCs. Source of these receptors: a man aged 18 to 30 in good health and CMV-seronegative.

Here the CDR3 reads CAWSDTANYGYTF. The CDR3 DNA sequence: TGTGCCTGGAGCGATACAGCTAACTATGGCTACACCTTC. V usage is TRBV30 and J usage is TRBJ1-2; D call uncertain. The CDR3 length is 13 residues. Germline values: CDR1 GTSNPN, CDR2 SVGIG (reference sequence). V dropped 3 bases and J dropped 0 bases, with 8 bases sitting between them.

The rearrangement joins TRBV27 to TRBJ1-2, with 7 bases aligning to TRBD1. This CDR3 is built from 14 residues. After removal of 4 bases from V and 8 bases from J, the junction contained 10 bases not matched to a gene. The V gene's germline CDR1 is MNHEY and CDR2 SMNVEV (reference sequence). CDR3 bases: TGTGCCAGCAGTTCCCGACAGGGTAGAGGGGGCTACACCTTC. It specifies CASSSRQGRGGYTF.

This CDR3 is CASRPGTKETQYF. For the CDR3, the DNA is TGTGCCAGCCGTCCCGGGACAAAAGAGACCCAGTACTTC. The chain is built from TRBV2 and TRBJ2-5; possible D gene TRBD1, 6 bases. Germline V gene sequence: CDR1 SNHLY, CDR2 FYNNEI. This CDR3 has 13 amino acids. With 8 bases removed from V and 3 bases from J, the gap between germline ends came to 13 bases.

CDR3 loop: CASSLGGKGDTQYF. In DNA form, the CDR3 reads TGTGCCAGCAGTTTAGGCGGCAAAGGCGATACGCAGTATTTT. The chain joins TRBV28 to TRBJ2-3; D not certain. V was cut by 2 bases and J by 6 bases, with 12 bases left in between. The CDR3 is 14 residues long. In germline, CDR1 is MDHEN, CDR2 SYDVKM. The full variable domain, rest sourced from reference TRBV28 and TRBJ2-3, is DVKVTQSSRYLVKRTGEKVFLECVQDMDHENMFWYRQDPGLGLRLIYFSYDVKMKEKGDIPEGYSVSREKKERFSLILESASTNQTSMYLCASSLGGKGDTQYFGPGTRLTVL.

This clone came up a few times. V gene TRBV18 combines with J gene TRBJ2-6, with 7 bases that match TRBD1. CDR3 length: 17 residues. Trimming took 4 bases from V and 2 from J; bases not matched to a gene: 8. In germline, CDR1 is KGHSH, CDR2 LQKENI. In nucleotides, the CDR3 is TGTGCCAGCTCACTTAAACAGGGGAGCCCTGGGGCCAACGTCCTGACTTTC. Residues: CASSLKQGSPGANVLTF. Complete variable domain (other parts from reference TRBV18 and TRBJ2-6): NAGVMQNPRHLVRRRGQEARLRCSPMKGHSHVYWYRQLPEEGLKFMVYLQKENIIDESGMPKERFSAEFPKEGPSILRIQQVVRGDSAAYFCASSLKQGSPGANVLTFGAGSRLTVL.

Here the CDR3 reads CASSLGQNSGNTIYF. CDR3 in DNA: TGCGCCAGCAGCTTAGGACAGAACTCTGGAAACACCATATATTTT. The chain links TRBV5-1 to TRBJ1-3; perhaps TRBD1 as D (6 bases). Trimming stripped 2 bases from V and 0 bases from J, with 9 bases between. CDR3 length: 15 residues. The germline V gene encodes CDR1 SGHRS and CDR2 YFSETQ.

The table lists this clone with a count of one. This chain uses TRBV7-8 with TRBJ2-7, with D tentatively TRBD1 (5 bases). Germline V gives CDR1 SGHVS, CDR2 FQNEAQ. CDR3 length equals 16 residues. Between the trimmed V and J ends, which lost 5 bases and 3 bases, there was a span of 20 bases. CDR3 DNA sequence: TGTGCCAGCAGCCCAGGAGCAAGGGGCAACGGCTACGAGCAGTACTTC. Translation: CASSPGARGNGYEQYF.

This chain uses TRBV30 with TRBJ1-1; a possible D gene is TRBD1 (5 bases). The V end lost 3 bases, the J end lost 4 bases, and 15 bases lay between the germline ends. This CDR3 comprises 14 residues. Germline V gene lookup returns CDR1 GTSNPN and CDR2 SVGIG (reference sequence). CDR3 DNA sequence: TGTGCCTGGAGCAAACCCAGGGAACGCACTGAAGCTTTCTTT. It is translated as CAWSKPRERTEAFF.

The J gene is TRBJ1-2, the V gene TRBV20-1; TRBD1 matches 7 bases. Unmatched junction bases numbered 7, after V lost 8 bases and J lost 7 bases. Per germline, CDR1 DFQATT and CDR2 SNEGSKA (reference sequence). The CDR3 has 11 amino acids. CDR3 DNA: TGCAGTCTCCATCAGGGGGGTGGCTACACCTTC. Residues: CSLHQGGGYTF.

Only a few counts were recorded for this clone. The chain employs TRBV6-5 and TRBJ1-6, with 7 bases lining up with TRBD1. After removal of 7 bases from V and 9 bases from J, the junction contained 6 bases not matched to a gene. This CDR3 has 13 residues. CDR1 and CDR2 from the germline V gene are MNHEY and SVGAGI. Here the CDR3 reads CASNQGGLSPLHF. CDR3 bases: TGTGCCAGCAACCAAGGGGGCCTTTCACCCCTCCACTTT.

This chain connects TRBV2 to TRBJ1-4; 9 positions match TRBD1. The CDR3 covers 15 residues. V dropped 6 bases and J dropped 3; count of bases not matched to a gene: 5. Looked up from germline, CDR1 is SNHLY and CDR2 is FYNNEI. This CDR3 reads CASSRDRAANEKLFF. DNA of the CDR3: TGTGCCAGCAGCCGGGACAGGGCGGCTAATGAAAAACTGTTTTTT.

Note on this clone: Additional DNA sequences in this sample encode the identical CDR3. The rearrangement links TRBV6-1 to TRBJ2-7; D is ambiguous. The germline V gene has CDR1 MNHNS and CDR2 SASEGT. V lost 4 bases and J lost 2, with 3 bases in between. The CDR3 loop spans 11 amino acids. CDR3 sequence (DNA): TGTGCCAGCAGTGGGCCCTACGAGCAGTACTTC. Translation gives CASSGPYEQYF.

This clone came up a few times. The CDR3 DNA reads TGTGCCAGCAGCTCAGGGAACTATGGCTACACCTTC. It is translated as CASSSGNYGYTF. The chain carries TRBV7-9 and TRBJ1-2, with D maybe TRBD1 (5 bases). Germline CDR1 SEHNR, CDR2 FQNEAQ (reference sequence). V shed 4 bases and J shed 2 bases, with 5 bases lying between them. There are 12 residues in the CDR3.

This clone is a singleton in its sample. The V call is TRBV7-3, the J call TRBJ2-2; TRBD2 is a possible D gene (5 bases). Germline V gene lookup returns CDR1 SGHTA and CDR2 FQGTGA. This CDR3 region has 13 residues. Trimming took off 6 bases at V and 6 bases at J, with 11 bases between the two ends. The CDR3 DNA reads as TGTGCCAGCAGTGACGCGGGCCCCGGGGAGCTGTTTTTT. Amino acid sequence: CASSDAGPGELFF.

This clone came up once. This chain joins TRBV7-6 and TRBJ1-2; 11 bases agree with TRBD1. CDR1 and CDR2 from the germline V gene are SGHVS and FNYEAQ. The CDR3 totals 16 residues. Germline trimming cut 0 bases from V and 8 bases from J; bases unmatched to any gene: 8. Here the CDR3 DNA reads TGTGCCAGCAGCTTAGCGGGACAGGGGGGCTCCGGCGGCTACACCTTC. Amino acids: CASSLAGQGGSGGYTF.

The V gene is TRBV6-5, the J gene TRBJ1-1; D is undetermined. The CDR3 has 13 residues. Germline V lookup: CDR1 MNHEY, CDR2 SVGAGI. Trimming removed 5 bases from V and 11 bases from J, with 18 bases in between. The CDR3 is CASSPPTGRKAFF. The CDR3, as DNA: TGTGCCAGCAGTCCCCCCACTGGGAGGAAGGCTTTCTTT.

The rearrangement links TRBV7-6 to TRBJ2-5; D perhaps matches TRBD1 (6 bases). Trimming took off 4 bases at V and 1 base at J, with 19 bases between the two ends. Germline assignment: CDR1 SGHVS and CDR2 FNYEAQ. CDR3 length: 17 amino acids. CDR3 bases: TGTGCCAGCAGCTCTCTCTCCGCAGGGGCCCCCCAAGAGACCCAGTACTTC. This encodes CASSSLSAGAPQETQYF. Combining the CDR3 with reference TRBV7-6 and TRBJ2-5 gives the whole variable domain GAGVSQSPRYKVTKRGQDVALRCDPISGHVSLYWYRQALGQGPEFLTYFNYEAQQDKSGLPNDRFSAERPEGSISTLTIQRTEQRDSAMYRCASSSLSAGAPQETQYFGPGTRLLVL.

The V gene is TRBV9, the J gene TRBJ2-5; D may be TRBD1 (6 bases). Germline assignment: CDR1 SGDLS and CDR2 YYNGEE. V was cut by 3 bases and J by 2 bases, with 8 bases left in between. CDR3 length: 13 residues. The CDR3 loop is CASSEGVQETQYF. The CDR3 bases are TGTGCCAGCAGCGAGGGGGTACAAGAGACCCAGTACTTC. The variable domain in full, with the rest retrieved from reference TRBV9 and TRBJ2-5, is DSGVTQTPKHLITATGQRVTLRCSPRSGDLSVYWYQQSLDQGLQFLIQYYNGEERAKGNILERFSAQQFPDLHSELNLSSLELGDSALYFCASSEGVQETQYFGPGTRLLVL.

V usage is TRBV9 and J usage is TRBJ2-7; TRBD1 matches 10 bases. Germline V gene lookup returns CDR1 SGDLS and CDR2 YYNGEE. The CDR3 contains 14 residues. After removal of 4 bases from V and 4 bases from J, the junction contained 5 bases not matched to a gene. The chain's CDR3 is CASSPRDRGYEQYF. As DNA, the CDR3 is TGTGCCAGCAGCCCCCGGGACAGGGGTTACGAGCAGTACTTC.

The chain employs TRBV27 and TRBJ1-2; D is unresolved. The CDR3 has 15 residues. Trimming removed 6 bases from V and 1 base from J, with 15 bases in between. Germline CDR1 and CDR2: MNHEY and SMNVEV (reference sequence). The CDR3 DNA follows: TGTGCCAGCAGCCCACTGCGGCACGATAACTATGGCTACACCTTC. Amino acids: CASSPLRHDNYGYTF.